Below, 16 T cell receptor beta chains from the same sample are listed, as sequenced in a study of blood T cell repertoires in COVID-19. Profiled with immunoSEQ multiplex PCR; TCRdb holds only in-frame clones, not every one. The profile shows about 80,000 clones, around 83% of them singletons. Material: peripheral blood. The receptors were gathered from an elderly man with active or convalescent COVID-19.

The gene calls are TRBV14 and TRBJ1-5; D gene uncertain. The length of the CDR3 is 13 residues. CDR1 and CDR2 from the germline V gene are SGHDN and FVKESK. Trimming stripped 0 bases from V and 5 bases from J, with 5 bases between. The CDR3 DNA follows: TGTGCCAGCAGCCAAGATCGGTATCAGCCCCAGCATTTT. Its protein product is CASSQDRYQPQHF. Full variable domain (outside the CDR3, taken from reference TRBV14 and TRBJ1-5): EAGVTQFPSHSVIEKGQTVTLRCDPISGHDNLYWYRRVMGKEIKFLLHFVKESKQDESGMPNNRFLAERTGGTYSTLKVQPAELEDSGVYFCASSQDRYQPQHFGDGTRLSIL.

J is TRBJ2-5 and V is TRBV7-9; a possible D gene is TRBD1 (5 bases). Germline CDR1 SEHNR, CDR2 FQNEAQ (reference sequence). The CDR3 loop spans 13 amino acids. The V end was cut by 2 bases, the J end by 2 bases, with 6 bases between. CDR3 DNA sequence: TGTGCCAGCAGCTTACAGGGACAAGAGACCCAGTACTTC. Translation: CASSLQGQETQYF.

The gene calls are TRBV19 and TRBJ2-6; TRBD2 might be the D (5 bases). Deletions cut 4 bases from V and 0 bases from J, with 7 bases between. The CDR3 is 15 amino acids. Germline-derived CDR1 and CDR2 are LNHDA and SQIVND (reference sequence). CDR3 loop: CASSNRDSGANVLTF. The CDR3 bases are TGTGCCAGTAGTAACCGGGACTCTGGGGCCAACGTCCTGACTTTC.

The rearrangement uses TRBV11-2 and TRBJ2-7, with 8 nucleotides matching TRBD1. V gave up 3 bases and J gave up 2 bases; unmatched junction bases: 6. CDR1 SGHAT and CDR2 FQNNGV come from the germline V gene. CDR3 length: 15 amino acids. CDR3 protein: CASSFLRTGTYEQYF. The DNA of the CDR3 is TGTGCCAGCAGCTTCCTCAGGACAGGGACCTACGAGCAGTACTTC.

This clone was seen a handful of times. The genes are TRBV4-1 and TRBJ2-1; 9 bases fit TRBD2. This CDR3 contains 17 residues. Germline CDR1 MGHRA, CDR2 YSYEKL. After removal of 2 bases from V and 1 base from J, the junction contained 6 bases not matched to a gene. The CDR3 sequence is CASSQQRLADSYNEQFF. CDR3 coding DNA: TGCGCCAGCAGCCAACAAAGACTAGCGGATTCCTACAATGAGCAGTTCTTC.

The J gene is TRBJ1-2, the V gene TRBV4-1, with TRBD1 matching 7 bases. This CDR3 is 17 amino acids long. J was trimmed by 3 bases and V by 4 bases; bases with no gene match: 14. The germline CDR1 and CDR2 sequences are MGHRA and YSYEKL. CDR3 sequence reads: CASSPTGDLKSYYGYTF. CDR3 in DNA: TGCGCCAGCAGCCCCACAGGGGATTTAAAGAGCTACTATGGCTACACCTTC.

This chain connects TRBV5-4 to TRBJ2-3; maybe TRBD1 (5 bases). V lost 0 bases, J lost 1 base, and 9 bases lay in between. The CDR3 has 15 amino acids. Germline V gives CDR1 SGHNT, CDR2 YYREEE (reference sequence). In DNA form, the CDR3 reads TGTGCCAGCAGCTTGGATTGGGGCGGCACAGATACGCAGTATTTT. Encoded protein: CASSLDWGGTDTQYF.

The chain couples TRBV5-5 to TRBJ1-6; D is unresolved. Germline V gene sequence: CDR1 SGHKS, CDR2 YYEKEE (reference sequence). The CDR3 has 13 amino acids. Trimming took off 3 bases at V and 11 bases at J, with 12 bases between the two ends. The DNA of the CDR3 is TGTGCCAGCAGCTCCCCACTAACCGCACCCCTCCACTTT. This codes for CASSSPLTAPLHF.

The chain recombines TRBV20-1 with TRBJ2-1; D possibly corresponds to TRBD1 (5 bases). V was pared by 3 bases and J by 5 bases, with 8 bases between. This CDR3 region has 12 residues. Looked up from germline, CDR1 is DFQATT and CDR2 is SNEGSKA (reference sequence). The CDR3, as DNA: TGCAGTGCTAGTCTGACAGACAATGAGCAGTTCTTC. As protein: CSASLTDNEQFF.

The CDR3 is CASGGATYDNYGYTF. CDR3 coding DNA: TGTGCCAGCGGGGGGGCAACCTATGATAACTATGGCTACACCTTC. The rearrangement uses TRBV25-1 and TRBJ1-2; perhaps TRBD1 as D (6 bases). CDR1 is MGHDK, CDR2 SYGVNS, per germline. V shed 8 bases and J shed 1 base, with 17 bases lying between them. The CDR3 totals 15 residues.

This clone was detected only once. The chain carries TRBV3-1 (or the pseudogene TRBV3-2) and TRBJ2-7; 12 nucleotides match TRBD2. The ends lost 4 bases at V and 6 bases at J; junction bases unmatched: 4. The CDR3 extends over 14 amino acids. Per germline, CDR1 LGHDT and CDR2 YNNKEL (reference sequence). The CDR3 loop reads CASSPTSGSPEQYF. CDR3 in DNA: TGTGCCAGCAGCCCGACTAGCGGGAGCCCCGAGCAGTACTTC.

The chain combines TRBV11-3 with TRBJ2-1, with 11 nucleotides matching TRBD1. CDR1 and CDR2 (germline): SGHNT, YENEEA. The CDR3 is 16 residues long. V dropped 4 bases and J dropped 10; count of bases not matched to a gene: 12. CDR3 sequence (DNA): TGTGCCAGCAGCTCGCGGACAGGGGGCGGAGTAGGCGAGCAGTTCTTC. It specifies CASSSRTGGGVGEQFF.

This clone has just one count. The chain couples TRBV11-2 to TRBJ2-7; D is unresolved. The CDR3 spans 13 residues. Trimming pared 2 bases from V and 7 bases from J, leaving 12 bases between. Per germline, CDR1 SGHAT and CDR2 FQNNGV. In DNA form, the CDR3 reads TGTGCCAGCAGCTTAATCAGCGTCCGGGAGCAGTACTTC. Translated: CASSLISVREQYF. The full variable domain, in which reference TRBV11-2 and TRBJ2-7 provide the parts outside the CDR3, is EAGVAQSPRYKIIEKRQSVAFWCNPISGHATLYWYQQILGQGPKLLIQFQNNGVVDDSQLPKDRFSAERLKGVDSTLKIQPAKLEDSAVYLCASSLISVREQYFGPGTRLTVT.

The chain combines TRBV7-2 with TRBJ2-5; D might be TRBD2 (6 bases). The CDR3 consists of 15 residues. V was clipped by 1 base and J by 2 bases, with 11 bases between them. Germline loops: CDR1 SGHTA, CDR2 FQGNSA. The CDR3 sequence is CASSLGGGGQETQYF. In DNA, the CDR3 is TGTGCCAGCAGCTTAGGGGGAGGAGGGCAAGAGACCCAGTACTTC.

The chain couples TRBV5-4 to TRBJ2-7; 8 bases agree with TRBD2. In germline, CDR1 is SGHNT, CDR2 YYREEE (reference sequence). This CDR3 is 15 amino acids long. J gave up 3 bases and V 2 bases, and 7 bases lay outside the gene matches. CDR3: CASSFQTSGVYEQYF. CDR3 nucleotide sequence: TGTGCCAGCAGCTTCCAAACTAGCGGAGTCTACGAGCAGTACTTC.

The chain has TRBV5-1 and TRBJ1-2, with 8 nucleotides matching TRBD1. J lost 4 bases, V lost 6 bases, and 8 bases had no gene match. CDR1 and CDR2 (germline): SGHRS, YFSETQ. This CDR3 region has 14 residues. The CDR3 sequence: CASMEPGQVYGYTF. DNA of the CDR3: TGCGCCAGCATGGAACCGGGACAGGTCTATGGCTACACCTTC.